This entry lists 29 T cell receptor beta chains sequenced from one sample in a study of CD8+CD57+ T cells in acquired aplastic anemia. CDR3 and TCR beta VDJ profiling relied on a genomic DNA template. TCRdb reprocessed the reads via MiXCR and lists one record per CDR3 protein. The sample lists some 220,000 distinct CDR3 sequences; approximately 35% were seen once. The sequencing input was sorted CD4+, CD8+, or CD8+CD57+ T cells (not recorded which) from PBMCs. The receptors were gathered from a human donor in good health, serving as a control.

This clonotype has just a few counts. The chain joins TRBV5-4 to TRBJ2-5; 10 bases match TRBD2. CDR3 length: 14 residues. V shed 4 bases, J shed 3 bases, and the junction held 3 bases outside the gene matches. The germline CDR1 and CDR2 sequences are SGHNT and YYREEE (reference sequence). The chain's CDR3 is CASSQLAGKETQYF. DNA for the CDR3: TGTGCCAGCAGCCAACTAGCGGGAAAAGAGACCCAGTACTTC.

Notes on this clonotype: This sequence may be a read error, since a much larger clone differs from it by one base. The chain recombines TRBV20-1 with TRBJ2-3; the D gene is possibly TRBD1 (5 bases). Germline V gene data show CDR1 as DFQATT and CDR2 as SNEGSKA (reference sequence). The CDR3 spans 13 residues. DNA of the CDR3: TGCAGTGCAGGGGCAGGTACCACAGATGCGCAGTATTTT. It codes for CSAGAGTTDAQYF.

The chain employs TRBV6-5 and TRBJ1-4; D is unresolved. The CDR3 contains 16 residues. Germline V gene sequence: CDR1 MNHEY, CDR2 SVGAGI. Trimming removed 2 bases from V and 3 bases from J, with 13 bases in between. The DNA for the CDR3 is TGTGCCAGCAGTTACGGTGTTGGCGGGGCTAATGAAAAACTGTTTTTT. It specifies CASSYGVGGANEKLFF.

This clonotype was seen at least ten times. The chain carries TRBV5-4 and TRBJ1-6; TRBD1 matches at 10 bases. Losses at the gene ends were 3 bases for V and 6 bases for J; bases not matched to a gene: 3. Germline V gene sequence: CDR1 SGHNT, CDR2 YYREEE (reference sequence). The CDR3 extends over 15 amino acids. CDR3 in amino acids: CASSYGQGGNSPLHF. CDR3 bases: TGTGCCAGCAGCTACGGACAGGGGGGTAATTCACCCCTCCACTTT.

Only a few counts were recorded for this clonotype. The genes are TRBV5-1 and TRBJ1-1; D unresolved. Germline CDR1 SGHRS, CDR2 YFSETQ. V shed 3 bases and J shed 1 base, with 10 bases lying between them. This CDR3 region has 14 residues. CDR3 amino acids: CASSSGEANTEAFF. Written as DNA, the CDR3 is TGCGCCAGCAGCTCGGGAGAGGCGAACACTGAAGCTTTCTTT.

Ten or more counts support this clonotype. J is TRBJ2-3 and V is TRBV10-2, with no clear D. The germline CDR1 and CDR2 sequences are WSHSY and SAAADI. The V end was cut by 10 bases, the J end by 0 bases, with 5 bases between. This CDR3 is built from 11 residues. The CDR3 sequence is CATTSTDTQYF. The CDR3 DNA sequence: TGCGCCACCACCAGCACAGATACGCAGTATTTT.

The CDR3 loop is CASSVGQSYEQYF. The CDR3 DNA sequence: TGTGCCAGCAGCGTCGGACAATCCTACGAGCAGTACTTC. This rearrangement joins TRBV7-3 to TRBJ2-7, with a tentative D call TRBD1 (5 bases). The germline V gene has CDR1 SGHTA and CDR2 FQGTGA. V was cut by 5 bases and J by 1 base, with 9 bases left in between. This CDR3 has 13 residues.

The chain links TRBV14 to TRBJ1-6; D remains ambiguous. The V gene's germline CDR1 is SGHDN and CDR2 FVKESK. The CDR3 has 11 amino acids. The V and J ends lost 1 base and 14 bases respectively, with 6 bases between them. CDR3 in DNA: TGTGCCAGCAGCCAAGTCGGAGCCCTCCACTTT. As protein: CASSQVGALHF.

This clonotype was seen a handful of times. A much bigger clone sits one base away, suggesting this may be a read error. This rearrangement joins TRBV7-3 to TRBJ2-1; D is unresolved. The CDR3 contains 13 residues. Germline V gene data show CDR1 as SGHTA and CDR2 as FQGTGA. This CDR3 is CASSLTPYSEQFF. CDR3 bases: TGTGCCAGCAGCTTGACACCGTACAGTGAGCAGTTCTTC. The full variable domain, completed using reference TRBV7-3 and TRBJ2-1, is GAGVSQTPSNKVTEKGKYVELRCDPISGHTALYWYRQSLGQGPEFLIYFQGTGAADDSGLPNDRFFAVRPEGSVSTLKIQRTERGDSAVYLCASSLTPYSEQFFGPGTRLTVL.

As for this clonotype: A read error is possible here, since a much larger clone lies one base away. Since the CDR3 does not end with the conserved phenylalanine or tryptophan, this likely comes from a read error. V is TRBV7-2 and J is TRBJ1-1; TRBD1 matches 10 bases. CDR3 size: 13 residues. Germline loops: CDR1 SGHTA, CDR2 FQGNSA. Trimming at V came to 2 bases and at J to 8 bases, leaving 2 bases not matched to a gene. The CDR3 DNA follows: TGTGCCAGCAGCTTAAGACAGGGGGCGGAAGCTTTCTCT. Residues: CASSLRQGAEAFS.

This clonotype came up many times. The rearrangement uses TRBV20-1 and TRBJ1-4; D perhaps matches TRBD1 (5 bases). V gave up 1 base and J gave up 10 bases, with 13 bases separating them. The CDR3 is 13 residues long. In germline, CDR1 is DFQATT, CDR2 SNEGSKA (reference sequence). The CDR3 sequence: CSARGTTYGKLFF. DNA of the CDR3: TGCAGTGCTAGAGGGACAACTTACGGAAAACTGTTTTTT.

This clonotype occurred many times. The genes are TRBV29-1 and TRBJ2-7, with 8 bases aligning to TRBD1. V shed 5 bases, J shed 2 bases, and the junction held 5 bases outside the gene matches. Per germline, CDR1 SQVTM and CDR2 ANQGSEA. This CDR3 is 13 amino acids long. Here the CDR3 reads CSVLETGAYEQYF. The CDR3 DNA is TGCAGCGTTCTTGAGACAGGGGCCTACGAGCAGTACTTC.

This chain connects TRBV6-1 to TRBJ2-7; TRBD2 agrees at 8 bases. Losses at the gene ends were 2 bases for V and 7 bases for J; bases not matched to a gene: 10. The germline CDR1 and CDR2 sequences are MNHNS and SASEGT. The CDR3 extends over 15 amino acids. CDR3: CASSERAGGFGEQYF. CDR3 DNA sequence: TGTGCCAGCAGTGAAAGGGCGGGGGGTTTTGGGGAGCAGTACTTC.

The chain combines TRBV12-3 or TRBV12-4 with TRBJ2-1; tentative D call: TRBD1 (6 bases). The V end was cut by 6 bases, the J end by 10 bases, with 13 bases between. This CDR3 is 12 amino acids long. Here the CDR3 DNA reads TGTGCCAGCAGCCAAGGGACACCCGAGCAGTTCTTC. It translates to CASSQGTPEQFF.

As concerns this clonotype: This may come from a read error, since a much larger clone is one base off. This chain joins TRBV19 and TRBJ2-3, with 8 bases aligning to TRBD2. The germline V gene encodes CDR1 LNHDA and CDR2 SQIVND (reference sequence). This CDR3 spans 14 amino acids. CDR3 in amino acids: CAGSIPAGVDTQYF. The CDR3 nucleotides are TGTGCCGGTAGTATTCCAGCGGGAGTTGATACGCAGTATTTT.

This clonotype was picked up many times. V usage is TRBV5-1 and J usage is TRBJ2-1; 7 bases align to TRBD1. The CDR3 spans 15 residues. The V and J ends lost 2 bases and 2 bases, in that order; junction bases with no gene match: 4. Germline V gives CDR1 SGHRS, CDR2 YFSETQ. The CDR3 DNA sequence: TGCGCCAGCAGCTTTGAGGGACAGCCCTACAATGAGCAGTTCTTC. Encoded protein: CASSFEGQPYNEQFF.

The table lists this clonotype with a few counts. The chain is built from TRBV6-4 and TRBJ1-1, with D unclear. Germline values: CDR1 MRHNA, CDR2 SNTAGT. V was cut by 6 bases and J by 8 bases, with 19 bases left in between. The CDR3 runs 14 residues. The CDR3 coding sequence is TGTGCCAGCAGAGAACAACCGGGATACTCAGAAGCTTTCTTT. It yields the protein CASREQPGYSEAFF.

J is TRBJ2-7 and V is TRBV7-3, with D possibly matching TRBD2 (5 bases). Trimming left V 11 bases short and J 2 bases short, with 19 bases between. The CDR3 is 14 residues long. The germline V gene has CDR1 SGHTA and CDR2 FQGTGA. In DNA, the CDR3 is TGTGCCGCCTCCTCTCGGGGAGTACCCTACGAGCAGTACTTC. It specifies CAASSRGVPYEQYF.

In this sample, this clonotype turned up many times. The chain has TRBV7-9 and TRBJ2-7; tentative D call: TRBD1 (5 bases). The ends were cut back, 5 bases at V and 5 bases at J, with 16 bases in the middle. From germline, CDR1 is SEHNR and CDR2 FQNEAQ (reference sequence). This CDR3 contains 14 residues. CDR3 loop: CASSPSRVTHEQYF. Here the CDR3 DNA reads TGTGCCAGCAGCCCCTCCAGGGTGACCCACGAGCAGTACTTC.

This clonotype turned up a few times. Without the conserved terminal phenylalanine or tryptophan, this CDR3 likely stems from a read error. This chain links TRBV5-8 with TRBJ1-2; 9 bases align to TRBD1. The CDR3 is 13 residues long. J lost 6 bases, V lost 2 bases, and 2 bases had no gene match. Germline CDR1 and CDR2: SGHTS and YDEGEE. The DNA of the CDR3 is TGTGCCAGCAGCTTAGGGACAGGGAATGGCTACACCCTC. It codes for CASSLGTGNGYTL.

Worth noting for this clonotype: A clone one base away is much larger, so this may be a read error. The chain has TRBV10-3 and TRBJ2-7, with a possible D match to TRBD1 (5 bases). Germline CDR1 is ENHRY and CDR2 is SYGVKD. The CDR3 is made up of 15 amino acids. The V end lost 5 bases, the J end lost 6 bases, and 20 bases lay between the germline ends. CDR3 protein: CAISYSVDSASEQYF. The CDR3 DNA reads as TGTGCCATCAGTTACTCAGTTGACAGTGCCTCCGAGCAGTACTTC.

This chain uses TRBV3-1 with TRBJ1-4; no reliable D call. V lost 4 bases and J 8 bases, leaving 23 bases between the germline ends. The CDR3 runs 17 residues. Germline assignment: CDR1 LGHDT and CDR2 YNNKEL (reference sequence). CDR3 region: CASSRGRGEERYEKLFF. The CDR3 bases are TGTGCCAGCAGCCGGGGAAGAGGCGAGGAGAGATACGAAAAACTGTTTTTT.

This clonotype was detected many times. The rearrangement joins TRBV6-6 to TRBJ2-7; D call uncertain. The CDR3 is made up of 15 amino acids. The germline V gene has CDR1 MNHNY and CDR2 SVGAGI (reference sequence). V lost 2 bases and J 0 bases, leaving 11 bases between the germline ends. The CDR3 spells CASSYQSVSSYEQYF. The CDR3 region has the DNA TGTGCCAGCAGTTACCAGAGCGTAAGCTCCTACGAGCAGTACTTC.

This clonotype has a handful of counts. This chain uses TRBV5-5 with TRBJ2-2; no definite D call. V lost 3 bases, J lost 0 bases, and 9 bases lay in between. The CDR3 is made up of 15 amino acids. Germline V gene data show CDR1 as SGHKS and CDR2 as YYEKEE (reference sequence). The CDR3 bases are TGTGCCAGCAGCTCGACTGTCGCGAACACCGGGGAGCTGTTTTTT. Translation: CASSSTVANTGELFF.

This chain links TRBV11-1 with TRBJ1-2; D might be TRBD1 (5 bases). This CDR3 has 16 residues. Germline CDR1 is SGHAT and CDR2 is FQDESV (reference sequence). Deletions cut 0 bases from V and 5 bases from J, with 16 bases between. The chain's CDR3 is CASSLAAGTVAYGYTF. The CDR3 bases are TGTGCCAGCAGCTTAGCCGCCGGGACTGTCGCATATGGCTACACCTTC.

The chain recombines TRBV25-1 with TRBJ2-1; TRBD2 agrees at 12 bases. Trimming at V came to 3 bases and at J to 9 bases, leaving 9 bases not matched to a gene. CDR1 and CDR2 (germline): MGHDK, SYGVNS. The CDR3 is 16 residues long. Written as DNA, the CDR3 is TGTGCCAGCAGTGACCCCGCTAGCGGGAGGGCCGGTGAGCAGTTCTTC. Its protein is CASSDPASGRAGEQFF.

This clonotype was observed at least ten times. The chain employs TRBV29-1 and TRBJ1-4; 7 bases align to TRBD1. CDR3 size: 14 residues. J was trimmed by 4 bases and V by 5 bases; bases with no gene match: 7. CDR1 is SQVTM and CDR2 is ANQGSEA in the germline V gene. CDR3 amino acids: CSVRNRGFNEKLFF. In DNA, the CDR3 is TGCAGCGTTCGAAACAGGGGCTTTAATGAAAAACTGTTTTTT.

V usage is TRBV20-1 and J usage is TRBJ2-5; 8 nucleotides match TRBD2. Per the germline V gene, CDR1 is DFQATT and CDR2 is SNEGSKA (reference sequence). The CDR3 has 13 residues. J was trimmed by 9 bases and V by 0 bases; bases with no gene match: 6. The CDR3 reads CSARDRPAGAQYF. DNA for the CDR3: TGCAGTGCTAGAGATAGGCCAGCGGGGGCCCAGTACTTC.

The gene calls are TRBV11-2 and TRBJ1-5, with D possibly being TRBD1 (6 bases). CDR3 size: 17 residues. V was clipped by 5 bases and J by 3 bases, with 20 bases between them. Germline lookup yields CDR1 SGHAT and CDR2 FQNNGV. The DNA of the CDR3 is TGTGCCAGCAGCCTCCGTGGGGGGGCAGAACACAATCAGCCCCAGCATTTT. Its translation is CASSLRGGAEHNQPQHF.